One sample yielded the 7 T cell receptor beta chains listed below, sequenced in a study of T cell repertoires in cytomegalovirus infection. For these receptors, no antigen is known. TCRdb called the reads again in MiXCR, with one record for every CDR3 protein. The table lists 600,000 to 700,000 distinct CDR3 sequences, roughly 30% of them singletons. The sample consisted of cultured PBMCs, taken from culture after CMV antigen stimulation. These receptors all stem from a human donor in good health (CMV status not recorded). Some clones in this sample may be carry-over from other donors' samples.

This clonotype was seen ten or more times. The chain links TRBV7-8 to TRBJ2-7, with TRBD2 matching 11 bases. CDR1 is SGHVS, CDR2 FQNEAQ, per germline. This CDR3 has 19 amino acids. J lost 1 base, V lost 0 bases, and 11 bases had no gene match. The CDR3 DNA reads TGTGCCAGCAGCTTAGCACAGTACTTAGCGGGGGGGTCGTCCTACGAGCAGTACTTC. This encodes CASSLAQYLAGGSSYEQYF.

The chain has TRBV2 and TRBJ2-6; D gene unclear. The V end lost 7 bases, the J end lost 3 bases, and 16 bases lay between the germline ends. The germline V gene has CDR1 SNHLY and CDR2 FYNNEI. The CDR3 consists of 16 residues. The CDR3 nucleotides are TGTGCCAGCACCCCCGGCAGGTTGGATGGGGCCAACGTCCTGACTTTC. The encoded protein is CASTPGRLDGANVLTF. Full variable domain (rest looked up from reference TRBV2 and TRBJ2-6): EPEVTQTPSHQVTQMGQEVILRCVPISNHLYFYWYRQILGQKVEFLVSFYNNEISEKSEIFDDQFSVERPDGSNFTLKIRSTKLEDSAMYFCASTPGRLDGANVLTFGAGSRLTVL.

The sample holds a few counts of this clonotype. This chain joins TRBV7-6 and TRBJ2-7, with D possibly matching TRBD2 (6 bases). Per the germline V gene, CDR1 is SGHVS and CDR2 is FNYEAQ. The ends were cut back, 5 bases at V and 0 bases at J, with 14 bases in the middle. The CDR3 consists of 15 residues. The CDR3 loop is CASSLTGETSYEQYF. The DNA of the CDR3 is TGTGCCAGCAGCCTAACGGGGGAGACCTCCTACGAGCAGTACTTC. Supplemented by reference TRBV7-6 and TRBJ2-7, the full variable domain reads GAGVSQSPRYKVTKRGQDVALRCDPISGHVSLYWYRQALGQGPEFLTYFNYEAQQDKSGLPNDRFSAERPEGSISTLTIQRTEQRDSAMYRCASSLTGETSYEQYFGPGTRLTVT.

This sequence joins TRBV27 and TRBJ2-1; 9 bases line up with TRBD2. CDR3 length: 10 amino acids. Germline V gives CDR1 MNHEY, CDR2 SMNVEV (reference sequence). CDR3 coding DNA: TGTGCGAGCGGGGGGTATGAGCAGTTCTTC. It is translated as CASGGYEQFF.

The genes are TRBV20-1 and TRBJ2-5; 8 nucleotides agree with TRBD1. From germline, CDR1 is DFQATT and CDR2 SNEGSKA (reference sequence). This CDR3 has 13 amino acids. With 4 bases clipped from V and 5 bases from J, the junction kept 6 bases outside the gene matches. CDR3 protein: CSAKGQGRETQYF. CDR3 sequence (DNA): TGCAGTGCTAAAGGACAGGGAAGGGAGACCCAGTACTTC.

V and J are TRBV19 and TRBJ2-5; D perhaps matches TRBD1 (6 bases). CDR3 length: 14 amino acids. Trimming pared 5 bases from V and 4 bases from J, leaving 14 bases between. Germline CDR1 is LNHDA and CDR2 is SQIVND (reference sequence). This chain's CDR3 is CASSRSRGRETQYF. The CDR3 coding sequence is TGTGCCAGTAGTCGGAGCAGGGGACGAGAGACCCAGTACTTC. The variable domain in full, with the rest retrieved from reference TRBV19 and TRBJ2-5, is DGGITQSPKYLFRKEGQNVTLSCEQNLNHDAMYWYRQDPGQGLRLIYYSQIVNDFQKGDIAEGYSVSREKKESFPLTVTSAQKNPTAFYLCASSRSRGRETQYFGPGTRLLVL.

The J gene is TRBJ2-3, the V gene TRBV5-4; 9 nucleotides agree with TRBD2. In germline, CDR1 is SGHNT, CDR2 YYREEE (reference sequence). This CDR3 has 17 residues. Trimming removed 3 bases from V and 3 bases from J; junction bases left unmatched: 11. The CDR3 sequence is CASSSPELAGPTDTQYF. CDR3 DNA: TGTGCCAGCAGCTCACCGGAACTAGCGGGTCCTACAGATACGCAGTATTTT.